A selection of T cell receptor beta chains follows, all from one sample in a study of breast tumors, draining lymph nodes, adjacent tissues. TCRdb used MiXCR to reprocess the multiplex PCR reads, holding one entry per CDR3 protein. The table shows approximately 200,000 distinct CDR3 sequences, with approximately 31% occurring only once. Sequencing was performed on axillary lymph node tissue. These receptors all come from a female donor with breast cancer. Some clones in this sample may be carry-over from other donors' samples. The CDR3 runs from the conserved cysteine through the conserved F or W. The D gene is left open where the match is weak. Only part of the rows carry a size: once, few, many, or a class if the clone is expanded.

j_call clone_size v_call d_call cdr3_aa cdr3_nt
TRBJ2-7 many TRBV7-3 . CASSPSDAYEQYF TGTGCCAGCAGCCCCAGTGATGCCTACGAGCAGTACTTC
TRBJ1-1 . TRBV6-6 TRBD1 CASSYPPGQVPQPRAFF TGTGCCAGCAGTTACCCCCCGGGACAGGTACCCCAACCAAGAGCTTTCTTT
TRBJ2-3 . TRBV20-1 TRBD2 CSLGLAGGDTQYF TGCAGCCTCGGACTAGCGGGGGGAGATACGCAGTATTTT
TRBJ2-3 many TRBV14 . CASSQVLAGTQYF TGTGCCAGCAGCCAGGTCCTTGCGGGTACGCAGTATTTT
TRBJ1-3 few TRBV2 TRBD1 CASSGTTGDITGNTIYF TGTGCCAGCTCAGGAACGACAGGGGACATCACAGGAAACACCATATATTTT
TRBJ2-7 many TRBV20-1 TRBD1 CSARDSGQGTLYEQYF TGCAGTGCTAGAGACTCAGGACAGGGGACTCTCTACGAGCAGTACTTC
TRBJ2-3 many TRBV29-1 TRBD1 CSVETGGGDTQYF TGCAGCGTTGAAACAGGGGGCGGAGATACGCAGTATTTT
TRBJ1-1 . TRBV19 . CASSIGFSYGPNTEAFF TGTGCCAGTAGTATAGGATTCTCGTACGGACCGAACACTGAAGCTTTCTTT
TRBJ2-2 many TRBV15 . CATSPGPHTGELFF TGTGCCACCAGCCCAGGACCACACACCGGGGAGCTGTTTTTT
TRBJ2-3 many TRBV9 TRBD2 CASSPSGRRTDTQYF TGTGCCAGCAGCCCAAGCGGGAGACGCACAGATACGCAGTATTTT
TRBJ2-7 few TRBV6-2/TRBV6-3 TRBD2 CASRPSGIYEQYF TGTGCCAGCCGTCCTAGCGGAATCTACGAGCAGTACTTC
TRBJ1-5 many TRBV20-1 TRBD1 CSAPRRDRGAGQPQHF TGCAGTGCTCCCCGCCGGGACAGGGGGGCGGGTCAGCCCCAGCATTTT
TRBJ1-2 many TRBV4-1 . CASSQETELFTYGYTF TGCGCCAGCAGCCAAGAGACAGAACTTTTCACCTATGGCTACACCTTC
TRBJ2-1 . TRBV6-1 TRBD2 CASTSGTANTILPFF TGTGCCAGTACTAGCGGGACAGCAAATACCATCCTTCCGTTCTTC
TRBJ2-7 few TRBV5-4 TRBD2 CASSLLPTSGPSYEQYF TGTGCCAGCAGCTTGTTACCGACTAGCGGCCCCTCCTACGAGCAGTACTTC
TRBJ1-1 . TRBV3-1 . CASSQVGSVTEAFF TGTGCCAGCAGCCAAGTGGGCAGCGTCACTGAAGCTTTCTTT
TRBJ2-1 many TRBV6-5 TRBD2 CASSYSPSGSDEQFF TGTGCCAGCAGTTACTCACCCAGCGGGAGCGATGAGCAGTTCTTC
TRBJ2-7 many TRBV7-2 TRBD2 CASSRGAGGGAYEQYF TGTGCCAGCAGCAGGGGGGCGGGAGGGGGGGCCTACGAGCAGTACTTC
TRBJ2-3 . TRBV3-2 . CASSQDPGQGNLGTQYF TGTGCCAGCAGCCAAGATCCCGGACAGGGGAATCTAGGTACGCAGTATTTT
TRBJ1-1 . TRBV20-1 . CSARDAGGGTEAFF TGCAGTGCTAGAGATGCCGGGGGAGGCACTGAAGCTTTCTTT
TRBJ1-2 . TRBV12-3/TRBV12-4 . CASSFETGNYGYTF TGTGCCAGCAGTTTCGAGACCGGGAACTATGGCTACACCTTC
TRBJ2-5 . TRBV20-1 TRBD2 CSASGGARAQYF TGCAGTGCCAGCGGGGGGGCCAGGGCCCAGTACTTC
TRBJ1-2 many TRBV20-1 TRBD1 CSARSDREEDGYTF TGCAGTGCTAGATCCGACAGGGAGGAGGATGGCTACACCTTC
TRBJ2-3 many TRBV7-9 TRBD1 CASSLRTGKLTDTQYF TGTGCCAGCAGCTTGAGGACAGGGAAACTCACAGATACGCAGTATTTT
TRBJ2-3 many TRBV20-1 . CSASRDSLIDTQYF TGCAGTGCTAGTCGCGACTCGTTAATAGATACGCAGTATTTT
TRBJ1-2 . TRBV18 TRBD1 CASSSGQGSANYGYTF TGTGCCAGCTCATCCGGACAGGGCTCAGCTAACTATGGCTACACCTTC
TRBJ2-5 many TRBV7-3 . CASSPDRRETQCF TGTGCCAGCAGCCCGGACCGTCGGGAGACCCAGTGCTTC
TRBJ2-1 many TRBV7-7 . CASSLIGGGQEQFF TGTGCTAGCAGCTTAATTGGGGGGGGGCAAGAGCAGTTCTTC
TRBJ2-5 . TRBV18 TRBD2 CASSPPNGGETQYF TGTGCCAGCTCACCACCAAACGGGGGGGAGACCCAGTACTTC
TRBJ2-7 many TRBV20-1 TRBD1 CSAWGTGDYEQYF TGCAGTGCCTGGGGGACAGGAGACTACGAGCAGTACTTC